This T cell receptor beta chain emerged from a study of glioma-infiltrating T cells after dendritic cell vaccination. The data were produced by immunoSEQ multiplex PCR, yet TCRdb's version contains in-frame clones alone and is incomplete. The data hold 350 to 450 clones, with around 93% observed a single time. Trimming at V came to 5 bases and at J to 6 bases, leaving 7 bases not matched to a gene. There are 14 residues in the CDR3. Looked up from germline, CDR1 is MNHEY and CDR2 is SMNVEV (reference sequence). In this sample, this clone turned up once. Source: tumor tissue, taken before dendritic cell vaccination. The receptor was isolated from a human donor with glioblastoma. This chain connects TRBV27 to TRBJ2-1, with 7 bases fitting TRBD2. The CDR3, as DNA: TGTGCCAGCAGTCCTCTGGCGGGGGTCAATGAGCAGTTCTTC. It specifies CASSPLAGVNEQFF.